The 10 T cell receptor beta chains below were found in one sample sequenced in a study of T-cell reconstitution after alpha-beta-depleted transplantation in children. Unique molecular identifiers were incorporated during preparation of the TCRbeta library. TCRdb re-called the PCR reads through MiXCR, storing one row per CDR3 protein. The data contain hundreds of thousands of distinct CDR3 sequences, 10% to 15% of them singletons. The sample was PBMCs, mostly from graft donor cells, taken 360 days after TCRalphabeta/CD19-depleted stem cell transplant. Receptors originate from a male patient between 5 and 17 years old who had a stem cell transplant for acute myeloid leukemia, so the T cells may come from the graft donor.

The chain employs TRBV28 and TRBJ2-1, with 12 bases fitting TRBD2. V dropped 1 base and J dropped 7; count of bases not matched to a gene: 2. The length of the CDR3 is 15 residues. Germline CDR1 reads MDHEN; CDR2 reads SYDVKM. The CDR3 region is CASSLFGTSGNEQFF. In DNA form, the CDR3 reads TGTGCCAGCAGTTTATTCGGGACTAGCGGGAATGAGCAGTTCTTC.

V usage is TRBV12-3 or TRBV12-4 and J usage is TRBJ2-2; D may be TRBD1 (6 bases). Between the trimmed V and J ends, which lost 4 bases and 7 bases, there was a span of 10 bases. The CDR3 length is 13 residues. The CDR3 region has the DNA TGTGCCAGCAGTTCAGGGGCGGACGGGGAGCTGTTTTTT. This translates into CASSSGADGELFF.

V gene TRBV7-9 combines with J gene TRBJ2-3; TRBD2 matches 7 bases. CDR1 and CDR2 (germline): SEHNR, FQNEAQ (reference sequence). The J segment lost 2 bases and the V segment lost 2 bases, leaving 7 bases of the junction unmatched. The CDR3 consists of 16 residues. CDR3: CASSLTLAGLTDTQYF. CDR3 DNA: TGTGCCAGCAGCTTAACCTTAGCGGGTCTCACAGATACGCAGTATTTT.

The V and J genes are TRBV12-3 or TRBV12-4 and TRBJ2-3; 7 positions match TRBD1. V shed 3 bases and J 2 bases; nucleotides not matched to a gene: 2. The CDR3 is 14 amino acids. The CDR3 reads CASSFTGVTDTQYF. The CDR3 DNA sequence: TGTGCCAGCAGTTTTACAGGGGTCACAGATACGCAGTATTTT.

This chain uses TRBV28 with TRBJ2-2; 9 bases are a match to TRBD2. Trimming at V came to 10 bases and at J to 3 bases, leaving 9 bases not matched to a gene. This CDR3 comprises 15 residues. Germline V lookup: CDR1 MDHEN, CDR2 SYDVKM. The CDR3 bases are TGTGCCATCACTCGACTAGCGGATTACACCGGGGAGCTGTTTTTT. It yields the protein CAITRLADYTGELFF.

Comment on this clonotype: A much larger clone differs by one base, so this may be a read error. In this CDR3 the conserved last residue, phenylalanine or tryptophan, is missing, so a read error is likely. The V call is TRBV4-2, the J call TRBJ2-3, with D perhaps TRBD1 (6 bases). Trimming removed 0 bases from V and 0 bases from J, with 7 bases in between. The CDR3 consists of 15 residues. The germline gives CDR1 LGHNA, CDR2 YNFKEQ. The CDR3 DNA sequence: TGTGCCAGCAGCCAAGATCAGGGGAGCACAGATACGCAGTATTAT. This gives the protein CASSQDQGSTDTQYY.

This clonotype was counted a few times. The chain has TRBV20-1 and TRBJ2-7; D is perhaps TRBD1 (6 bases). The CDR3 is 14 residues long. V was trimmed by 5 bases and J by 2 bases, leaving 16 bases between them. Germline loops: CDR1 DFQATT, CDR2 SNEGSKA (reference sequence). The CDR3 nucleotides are TGCAGTGCTGAGCGCCGGGACACCACCTACGAGCAGTACTTC. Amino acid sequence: CSAERRDTTYEQYF.

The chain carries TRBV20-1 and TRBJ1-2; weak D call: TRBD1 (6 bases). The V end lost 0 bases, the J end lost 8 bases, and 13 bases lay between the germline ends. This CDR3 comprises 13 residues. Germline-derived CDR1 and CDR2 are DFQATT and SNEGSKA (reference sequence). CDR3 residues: CSARDPPGTGYTF. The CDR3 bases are TGCAGTGCTAGAGATCCCCCCGGGACAGGCTACACCTTC.

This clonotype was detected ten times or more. Here the CDR3 DNA reads TGTGCCAGCAGGGGACAGGGGGCTATTACTGAAGCTTTCTTT. It yields the protein CASRGQGAITEAFF. The J gene is TRBJ1-1, the V gene TRBV28, with TRBD1 matching 12 bases. The CDR3 totals 14 residues. V lost 6 bases to trimming and J lost 5 bases; unmatched junction nucleotides: 4. Germline lookup yields CDR1 MDHEN and CDR2 SYDVKM.

CDR3 amino acids: CASSRGPAGDTQYF. The CDR3 DNA reads as TGTGCCAGCAGCCGGGGACCGGCAGGCGATACGCAGTATTTT. The chain links TRBV6-1 to TRBJ2-3, with D possibly being TRBD1 or TRBD2 (5 bases each). This CDR3 has 14 residues. V was clipped by 6 bases and J by 6 bases, with 16 bases between them. In germline, CDR1 is MNHNS, CDR2 SASEGT.